This TCR beta chain was captured in a study of shared clonotypes between healthy human individuals. Study as a whole: CD4 naive and CD4 memory each took three plates per donor, while CD8 naive took two and CD8 memory one. The study's findings and limits: Generation probabilities of non-shared clonotypes were lower (relative to those shared by all four donors).

This was a deep-level run. Original processing methods: Filtering differed for immunoSEQ, which gave only junction sequences without quality scores. Libraries were prepared by immunoSEQ multiplex PCR; TCRdb keeps only in-frame clonotypes and omits some of them. Clonal size and the V and J genes are those of that table, whereas D and trimming came from the DNA. The sample shows some 89,000 clones, about two thirds of them seen only once. Points on this clone: Its antigen is as yet unknown.

This CDR3 region has 12 residues. The germline V gene encodes CDR1 SGHTA and CDR2 FQGNSA. V lost 2 bases, J lost 4 bases, and 5 bases lay in between. The receptor was derived from a man between 25 and 39 years old in good health. Sequenced: memory CD8+ T cells sorted from blood. The subset: CD45RO+ cells pooled with CCR7-negative TemRA cells. The chain has TRBV7-2 and TRBJ1-1; D uncertain. The chain's CDR3 is CASSLFSTEAFF. CDR3 nucleotides: TGTGCCAGCAGCTTATTCTCCACTGAAGCTTTCTTT.